This TCR beta chain was sequenced in a study of CD8 T cells in ankylosing spondylitis. Unmatched junction bases numbered 3, after V lost 0 bases and J lost 0 bases. The CDR3 extends over 16 amino acids. Germline CDR1 reads SGHRS; CDR2 reads YFSETQ. In TCRdb, the 5' RACE reads were re-called with MiXCR into one record per CDR3 protein. The table includes roughly 35,000 distinct CDR3 sequences, about 15% detected once. The chain carries TRBV5-1 and TRBJ2-3, with TRBD2 identical over 8 bases. The TCR originated in a male donor with ankylosing spondylitis or in good health (not recorded which). Specimen: blood. The CDR3 coding sequence is TGCGCCAGCAGCTTGGGGGCTAGCGGGAGCACAGATACGCAGTATTTT. Translated: CASSLGASGSTDTQYF.